This T cell receptor beta chain was recovered during a study of CD8 T cells in ankylosing spondylitis. The study's findings and limits: Reports say disease-linked clones showed up significantly more in matched ankylosing spondylitis synovial fluid. Characteristic of ankylosing spondylitis blood, it appeared, was a TCR beta motif comprising about eight highly homologous variants.

The sample holds a few counts of this clonotype. Its antigen remains unidentified. The TCR beta libraries were generated through quantitative 5'-RACE incorporating molecular barcodes. TCRdb fed the 5' RACE reads into MiXCR, producing one record per CDR3 protein. The data contain 700,000 or so distinct CDR3 sequences, 19% of them singletons. This receptor was taken from a male donor with ankylosing spondylitis. Sequencing was done on a sample of blood, either unsorted or a sorted T cell fraction (not recorded which).

The CDR3 is CSVEGGEAEAFF. The CDR3 bases are TGCAGCGTTGAAGGGGGCGAGGCTGAAGCTTTCTTT. The V call is TRBV29-1, the J call TRBJ1-1; TRBD1 might be the D (5 bases). V lost 1 base, J lost 6 bases, and 9 bases lay in between. Germline-derived CDR1 and CDR2 are SQVTM and ANQGSEA. The CDR3 is made up of 12 amino acids. The full variable domain, in which reference TRBV29-1 and TRBJ1-1 provide the parts outside the CDR3, is SAVISQKPSRDICQRGTSLTIQCQVDSQVTMMFWYRQQPGQSLTLIATANQGSEATYESGFVIDKFPISRPNLTFSTLTVSNMSPEDSSIYLCSVEGGEAEAFFGQGTRLTVV.